These T cell receptor beta chains were read from a single sample in a study of T cells after yellow fever vaccination. One entry per CDR3 protein, called by TCRdb with MiXCR from the 5' RACE reads. The sample contains about 360,000 distinct CDR3 sequences, roughly 6.2% of which appear only once. This sample comprised PBMCs, obtained 5 days after the yellow fever booster vaccination. The receptors originated from a man younger than 45 who received the YFV17D yellow fever vaccine. CDR3s include the opening cysteine and the closing phenylalanine or tryptophan. A D gene is named only where the DNA matches it firmly. Some rows mark clone size as missing; the rest say once, few, many or name a class of expanded clone.

TRBJ2-1 | TRBV5-1 | many | . | TGCGCCAGCAGCTTGGCCGTCGATCGGGATTCCTACAATGAGCAGTTCTTC | CASSLAVDRDSYNEQFF
TRBJ2-3 | TRBV20-1 | few | TRBD2 | TGCAGTGCTAGCGGGCTAGCGGGAGGGACTAGCACAGATACGCAGTATTTT | CSASGLAGGTSTDTQYF
TRBJ1-6 | TRBV20-1 | many | . | TGCAGTGCCCCGGACAGCCGAGTTAATTCACCCCTCCACTTT | CSAPDSRVNSPLHF
TRBJ2-7 | TRBV20-1 | many | . | TGCAGTGCTACTGCTACGGGGACTCTTTACGAGCAGTACTTC | CSATATGTLYEQYF
TRBJ2-7 | TRBV3-1 | few | . | TGTGCCAGCAGCCGGGGACAAGGAAGGGGTTACGAGCAGTACTTC | CASSRGQGRGYEQYF
TRBJ2-6 | TRBV20-1 | . | . | TGCAGTGCTACGCCCTCGGGCAACGTCCTGACTTTC | CSATPSGNVLTF
TRBJ1-2 | TRBV24-1 | many | TRBD1 | TGTGCCACCAGTGACTCAACCAGGGGGAACTATGGCTACACCTTC | CATSDSTRGNYGYTF
TRBJ2-5 | TRBV20-1 | . | TRBD2 | TGCAGTGCTTCCACCGTGGGAACTAGCGGGACAACGCAAGAGACCCAGTACTTC | CSASTVGTSGTTQETQYF
TRBJ1-2 | TRBV29-1 | . | . | TGCAGCGGGCTGGGGGGAGTCGACGATTGGGGCTACACCTTC | CSGLGGVDDWGYTF
TRBJ2-1 | TRBV20-1 | few | TRBD2 | TGCAGTGCTAGAAGGGAGCGGGACTACAATGAGCAGTTCTTC | CSARRERDYNEQFF
TRBJ2-1 | TRBV2 | . | TRBD2 | TGTGCCAGCAGGGAACTAGCGGCCAGCTCCTACAATGAGCAGTTCTTC | CASRELAASSYNEQFF
TRBJ1-5 | TRBV2 | . | TRBD1 | TGTGCCAGCAGCGCCTGGACAGGACCTCATCAGCCCCAGCATTTT | CASSAWTGPHQPQHF
TRBJ1-1 | TRBV7-3 | many | . | TGTGCCAGCAGCTTAACTGGGGGCAACACTGAAGCTTTCTTT | CASSLTGGNTEAFF